Below are 25 T cell receptor beta chains sequenced from a single sample in a study of regulatory T cells in long-lasting Graves disease. Arm-PCR with iRepertoire HTBI primers amplified the CDR3 regions for these TCR beta libraries. TCRdb reprocessed the multiplex PCR reads via MiXCR and lists one record per CDR3 protein. This table has 200,000 to 250,000 distinct CDR3 sequences, approximately 20% appearing once. Time point: newly diagnosed GD, antithyroid drugs for less than 3 months. The TCR library used RNA extracted from PBMCs. Sequenced here: peripheral blood mononuclear cells (PBMCs), sampled at new diagnosis, from a patient treated with antithyroid drugs. Source of these receptors: a female donor with Graves disease.

This clonotype was seen repeatedly, ten times or more. This chain connects TRBV28 to TRBJ2-4, with 7 bases that match TRBD1. J gave up 6 bases and V 4 bases, and 15 bases lay outside the gene matches. This CDR3 region has 17 residues. Germline lookup yields CDR1 MDHEN and CDR2 SYDVKM. CDR3: CASSSPLQGRVLNIQYF. CDR3 DNA: TGTGCCAGCAGTTCACCGCTACAGGGGCGGGTATTAAACATTCAGTACTTC.

A note on this clonotype: A much larger clone lies a single base off, so this may be a read error. V gene TRBV14 combines with J gene TRBJ2-7; 10 bases line up with TRBD2. Germline loops: CDR1 SGHDN, CDR2 FVKESK. This CDR3 contains 15 residues. The J segment lost 1 base and the V segment lost 5 bases, leaving 5 bases of the junction unmatched. The CDR3 DNA sequence: TGTGCCAGCAGCAGATTAGCGGGAGGATCCTACGAGCAGTACTTC. Amino acid sequence: CASSRLAGGSYEQYF. Filled out from reference TRBV14 and TRBJ2-7, the complete variable domain reads EAGVTQFPSHSVIEKGQTVTLRCDPISGHDNLYWYRRVMGKEIKFLLHFVKESKQDESGMPNNRFLAERTGGTYSTLKVQPAELEDSGVYFCASSRLAGGSYEQYFGPGTRLTVT.

V usage is TRBV18 and J usage is TRBJ2-7, with TRBD1 matching 8 bases. This CDR3 contains 14 residues. Germline CDR1 reads KGHSH; CDR2 reads LQKENI. In DNA form, the CDR3 reads TGTGGCATCTCACTGACGGGGACAGGAGACGAGCAGTACTTC. Its protein is CGISLTGTGDEQYF.

This clonotype was seen many times. V gene TRBV12-3 or TRBV12-4 combines with J gene TRBJ2-5, with D tentatively TRBD2 (6 bases). The length of the CDR3 is 11 residues. Trimming cost V 8 bases and J 3 bases, with 7 bases left between them. The CDR3 sequence is CASRREETQYF. In nucleotides, the CDR3 is TGTGCCAGCCGGAGGGAAGAGACCCAGTACTTC.

The V gene is TRBV11-2, the J gene TRBJ2-5; possible D gene TRBD2, 5 bases. The CDR3 spans 13 residues. Germline CDR1 reads SGHAT; CDR2 reads FQNNGV. Trimming pared 1 base from V and 3 bases from J, leaving 6 bases between. The CDR3 protein is CASSLGEKETQYF. CDR3 coding DNA: TGTGCCAGCAGCTTAGGGGAGAAAGAGACCCAGTACTTC.

In its sample, this clonotype was seen many times. The gene calls are TRBV2 and TRBJ2-3, with TRBD2 matching 13 bases. The junction had 4 bases not matched to a gene; V was cut back by 1 base and J by 6 bases. The CDR3 has 16 amino acids. In germline, CDR1 is SNHLY, CDR2 FYNNEI. In DNA, the CDR3 is TGTGCCAGCAGTGAAGAACTAGCGGGAGGGCTTGATACGCAGTATTTT. Translation: CASSEELAGGLDTQYF. Filled out from reference TRBV2 and TRBJ2-3, the complete variable domain reads EPEVTQTPSHQVTQMGQEVILRCVPISNHLYFYWYRQILGQKVEFLVSFYNNEISEKSEIFDDQFSVERPDGSNFTLKIRSTKLEDSAMYFCASSEELAGGLDTQYFGPGTRLTVL.

This clonotype was detected many times. V usage is TRBV3-1 and J usage is TRBJ2-6; D gene uncertain. The CDR3 contains 14 residues. Between the trimmed V and J ends, which lost 4 bases and 1 base, there was a span of 5 bases. Germline assignment: CDR1 LGHDT and CDR2 YNNKEL (reference sequence). For the CDR3, the DNA is TGTGCCAGCAGCCTTACATCTGGGGCCAACGTCCTGACTTTC. Its protein is CASSLTSGANVLTF.

A few counts support this clonotype. One end of the junction fails to match germline, which may point to a read error. V is TRBV7-8 and J is TRBJ1-5; no definite D call. This CDR3 has 17 residues. CDR1 and CDR2 (germline): SGHVS, FQNEAQ. CDR3 amino acids: CASSLARSGNSNQPQHF. The CDR3 DNA reads as TGTGCCAGCAGTTTAGCTAGGTCGGGTAATAGCAATCAGCCCCAGCATTTT.

This clonotype was picked up a small number of times. The chain employs TRBV13 and TRBJ2-5; 7 bases match TRBD1. V lost 5 bases and J lost 1; bases outside the gene matches: 10. The CDR3 runs 16 residues. Germline-derived CDR1 and CDR2 are PRHDT and FYEKMQ (reference sequence). The CDR3 DNA reads TGTGCCAGCAGCACATCTCGACAGGGCCCCCAAGAGACCCAGTACTTC. Protein product: CASSTSRQGPQETQYF.

This clonotype occurred many times. The chain has TRBV30 and TRBJ1-1; unclear D gene. With 5 bases removed from V and 8 bases from J, the gap between germline ends came to 12 bases. This CDR3 has 11 amino acids. Germline CDR1 reads GTSNPN; CDR2 reads SVGIG (reference sequence). The CDR3 DNA follows: TGTGCCTGGTTCCGGGTAAGGGAAGCTTTCTTT. Protein sequence: CAWFRVREAFF.

Ten or more counts support this clonotype. This sequence joins TRBV20-1 and TRBJ1-1; D possibly corresponds to TRBD1 (6 bases). The V gene lost 5 bases and the J gene lost 0 bases, with 10 bases spanning the gap. In germline, CDR1 is DFQATT, CDR2 SNEGSKA (reference sequence). The CDR3 length is 13 residues. CDR3 amino acids: CSAVTGLNTEAFF. The CDR3 DNA is TGCAGTGCTGTTACAGGGCTGAACACTGAAGCTTTCTTT.

This clonotype was counted a few times. The final CDR3 position lacks the conserved phenylalanine or tryptophan, pointing to a likely read error. The V call is TRBV9, the J call TRBJ1-2; D ambiguous. There are 13 residues in the CDR3. Looked up from germline, CDR1 is SGDLS and CDR2 is YYNGEE. Between the trimmed V and J ends, which lost 4 bases and 4 bases, there was a span of 11 bases. This chain's CDR3 is CASSPGLFYGYTL. CDR3 DNA sequence: TGTGCCAGCAGCCCCGGACTGTTCTATGGCTACACCCTC.

This clonotype has only a few counts. A read error may be the cause here, since a much bigger clone is one base away. V and J are TRBV5-8 and TRBJ2-1; D is unclear. The germline V gene encodes CDR1 SGHTS and CDR2 YDEGEE. The CDR3 loop spans 14 amino acids. V was pared by 2 bases and J by 5 bases, with 11 bases between. The CDR3 spells CASSFGRINNEQFF. The DNA of the CDR3 is TGTGCCAGCAGCTTCGGACGGATAAACAATGAGCAGTTCTTC.

This clonotype came up many times. The V and J genes are TRBV7-9 and TRBJ2-1, with a possible D match to TRBD2 (6 bases). This CDR3 is 16 amino acids long. V lost 0 bases and J 5 bases, leaving 14 bases between the germline ends. Looked up from germline, CDR1 is SEHNR and CDR2 is FQNEAQ (reference sequence). This chain's CDR3 is CASSLAGLKADNEQFF. The CDR3 nucleotides read TGTGCCAGCAGCTTAGCGGGACTCAAAGCAGACAATGAGCAGTTCTTC.

V is TRBV3-1 and J is TRBJ2-7; 8 bases agree with TRBD2. This CDR3 region has 13 residues. Germline CDR1 and CDR2: LGHDT and YNNKEL (reference sequence). J lost 3 bases, V lost 9 bases, and 7 bases had no gene match. The CDR3 protein is CASTDAGGYEQYF. CDR3 sequence (DNA): TGTGCCAGTACAGATGCGGGGGGCTACGAGCAGTACTTC.

This clonotype was seen just once. Possible read error: a much larger clone is one base away. The chain is built from TRBV28 and TRBJ1-3; a possible D gene is TRBD1 (6 bases). This CDR3 contains 15 residues. V lost 5 bases and J 0 bases, leaving 11 bases between the germline ends. Germline CDR1 reads MDHEN; CDR2 reads SYDVKM. The CDR3 DNA is TGTGCCAGCAGTGGGGCAGGGGCCTCTGGAAACACCATATATTTT. Protein sequence: CASSGAGASGNTIYF.

This sequence joins TRBV2 and TRBJ2-7, with D possibly TRBD1 on 6 matching bases. Germline CDR1 reads SNHLY; CDR2 reads FYNNEI. The CDR3 is made up of 14 amino acids. V was cut by 8 bases and J by 9 bases, with 23 bases left in between. The DNA of the CDR3 is TGTGCCAGCGGGGCAGGGGCTGAGAAAGTCGGGCAGTACTTC. Translating gives CASGAGAEKVGQYF. Based on the CDR3 plus reference TRBV2 and TRBJ2-7, the full variable domain is EPEVTQTPSHQVTQMGQEVILRCVPISNHLYFYWYRQILGQKVEFLVSFYNNEISEKSEIFDDQFSVERPDGSNFTLKIRSTKLEDSAMYFCASGAGAEKVGQYFGPGTRLTVT.

The chain carries TRBV25-1 and TRBJ1-3; TRBD1 matches 8 bases. V was clipped by 2 bases and J by 0 bases; unmatched bases: 0. There are 15 residues in the CDR3. The germline CDR1 and CDR2 sequences are MGHDK and SYGVNS. The CDR3 nucleotides read TGTGCCAGCAGTGAACAGGGGGCCTCTGGAAACACCATATATTTT. As protein: CASSEQGASGNTIYF.

This clonotype was counted ten times or more. This rearrangement joins TRBV28 to TRBJ2-1; weak D call: TRBD2 (6 bases). Germline V gene lookup returns CDR1 MDHEN and CDR2 SYDVKM. The CDR3 covers 15 residues. The V end lost 5 bases, the J end lost 2 bases, and 13 bases lay between the germline ends. CDR3 coding DNA: TGTGCCAGCAGTCTAGCGACGACCGCCTACAATGAGCAGTTCTTC. Translated: CASSLATTAYNEQFF.

This clonotype was counted only a few times. The V gene is TRBV12-3 or TRBV12-4, the J gene TRBJ2-2, with 10 bases identical to TRBD2. V lost 6 bases to trimming and J lost 2 bases; unmatched junction nucleotides: 6. CDR3 length: 16 amino acids. The CDR3 sequence is CASRPSGRANTGELFF. The CDR3, as DNA: TGTGCCAGCAGGCCCAGCGGGAGGGCCAACACCGGGGAGCTGTTTTTT.

The J gene is TRBJ2-5, the V gene TRBV7-9; D possibly uses TRBD1 or TRBD2 (5 bases each). The germline V and J ends were trimmed by 5 bases and 2 bases, with 12 bases remaining between them. Per the germline V gene, CDR1 is SEHNR and CDR2 is FQNEAQ (reference sequence). The CDR3 spans 14 residues. CDR3 DNA sequence: TGTGCCAGCAGCCAGGGAGCTAGTCAAGAGACCCAGTACTTC. Amino acid sequence: CASSQGASQETQYF.

This clonotype has at least ten counts. The rearrangement uses TRBV29-1 and TRBJ1-1; D is perhaps TRBD1 (5 bases). The CDR3 spans 13 residues. V lost 6 bases and J lost 5, with 16 bases in between. Germline loops: CDR1 SQVTM, CDR2 ANQGSEA. The CDR3 protein is CSVNGATRTEAFF. The DNA of the CDR3 is TGCAGCGTCAACGGGGCCACGAGGACTGAAGCTTTCTTT.

This clonotype was found many times. The chain combines TRBV19 with TRBJ1-1; TRBD1 is a possible D gene (5 bases). The CDR3 length is 15 residues. Germline loops: CDR1 LNHDA, CDR2 SQIVND (reference sequence). The V end was cut by 3 bases, the J end by 0 bases, with 11 bases between. The CDR3 is CASSIGAEVNTEAFF. The CDR3 nucleotides read TGTGCCAGTAGTATTGGGGCGGAGGTGAACACTGAAGCTTTCTTT. Variable domain in full (rest from reference TRBV19 and TRBJ1-1): DGGITQSPKYLFRKEGQNVTLSCEQNLNHDAMYWYRQDPGQGLRLIYYSQIVNDFQKGDIAEGYSVSREKKESFPLTVTSAQKNPTAFYLCASSIGAEVNTEAFFGQGTRLTVV.

In its sample, this clonotype was seen many times. The chain has TRBV2 and TRBJ1-5, with a tentative D call TRBD1 (6 bases). V was trimmed by 5 bases and J by 7 bases, leaving 12 bases between them. Per the germline V gene, CDR1 is SNHLY and CDR2 is FYNNEI. CDR3 length: 13 amino acids. CDR3: CASSFSGAQPQHF. The CDR3 nucleotides read TGTGCCAGCAGTTTTTCAGGGGCCCAGCCCCAGCATTTT.

J is TRBJ2-1 and V is TRBV9; 10 nucleotides agree with TRBD2. Looked up from germline, CDR1 is SGDLS and CDR2 is YYNGEE. The CDR3 loop spans 15 amino acids. The junction had 3 bases not matched to a gene; V was cut back by 0 bases and J by 6 bases. The CDR3 region is CASSVASSGSNEQFF. The DNA of the CDR3 is TGTGCCAGCAGCGTAGCTTCTAGCGGGAGCAATGAGCAGTTCTTC.